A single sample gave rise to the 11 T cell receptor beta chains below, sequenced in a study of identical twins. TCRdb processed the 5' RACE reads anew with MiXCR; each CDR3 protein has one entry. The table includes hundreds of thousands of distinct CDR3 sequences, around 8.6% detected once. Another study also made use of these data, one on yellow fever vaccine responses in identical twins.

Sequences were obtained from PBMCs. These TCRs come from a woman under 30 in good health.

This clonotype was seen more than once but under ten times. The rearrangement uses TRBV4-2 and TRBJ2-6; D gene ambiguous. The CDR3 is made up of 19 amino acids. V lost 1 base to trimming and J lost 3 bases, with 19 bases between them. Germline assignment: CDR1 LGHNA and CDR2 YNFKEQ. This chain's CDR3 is CASSQGHSREGRGANVLTF. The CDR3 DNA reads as TGTGCCAGCAGCCAAGGGCACAGTCGAGAAGGGCGTGGGGCCAACGTCCTGACTTTC.

This chain's CDR3 is CASSPGTGRLEQYF. The CDR3 DNA reads as TGTGCCAGCAGCCCCGGGACAGGGAGATTGGAGCAGTACTTC. This chain joins TRBV7-2 and TRBJ2-7; TRBD1 aligns across 9 bases. CDR1 and CDR2 from the germline V gene are SGHTA and FQGNSA. This CDR3 region has 14 residues. V shed 5 bases, J shed 7 bases, and the junction held 9 bases outside the gene matches.

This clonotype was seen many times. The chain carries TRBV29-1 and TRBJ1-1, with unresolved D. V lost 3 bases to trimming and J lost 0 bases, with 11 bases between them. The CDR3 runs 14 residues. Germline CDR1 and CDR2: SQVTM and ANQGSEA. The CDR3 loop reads CSVDFSPMNTEAFF. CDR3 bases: TGCAGCGTTGATTTTTCACCCATGAACACTGAAGCTTTCTTT.

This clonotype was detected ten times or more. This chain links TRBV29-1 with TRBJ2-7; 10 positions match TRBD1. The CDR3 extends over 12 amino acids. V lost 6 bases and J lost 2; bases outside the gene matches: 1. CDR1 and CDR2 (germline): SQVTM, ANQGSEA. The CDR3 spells CSVGQGAYEQYF. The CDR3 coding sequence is TGCAGCGTCGGACAGGGGGCCTACGAGCAGTACTTC.

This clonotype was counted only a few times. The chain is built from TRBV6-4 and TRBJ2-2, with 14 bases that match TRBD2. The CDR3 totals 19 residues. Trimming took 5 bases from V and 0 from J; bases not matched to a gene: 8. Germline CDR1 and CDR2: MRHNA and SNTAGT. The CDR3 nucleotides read TGTGCCAGCAGTCGGACCGGGACTAGCGGGGGCACGAACACCGGGGAGCTGTTTTTT. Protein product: CASSRTGTSGGTNTGELFF.

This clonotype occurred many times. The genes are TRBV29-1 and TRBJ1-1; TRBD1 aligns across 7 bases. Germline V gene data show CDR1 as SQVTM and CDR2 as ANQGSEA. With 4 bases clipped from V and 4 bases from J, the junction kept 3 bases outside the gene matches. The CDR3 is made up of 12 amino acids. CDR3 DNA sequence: TGCAGCGTTGTCAGGGGGGTCACTGAAGCTTTCTTT. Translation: CSVVRGVTEAFF. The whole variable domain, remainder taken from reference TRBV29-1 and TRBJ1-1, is SAVISQKPSRDICQRGTSLTIQCQVDSQVTMMFWYRQQPGQSLTLIATANQGSEATYESGFVIDKFPISRPNLTFSTLTVSNMSPEDSSIYLCSVVRGVTEAFFGQGTRLTVV.

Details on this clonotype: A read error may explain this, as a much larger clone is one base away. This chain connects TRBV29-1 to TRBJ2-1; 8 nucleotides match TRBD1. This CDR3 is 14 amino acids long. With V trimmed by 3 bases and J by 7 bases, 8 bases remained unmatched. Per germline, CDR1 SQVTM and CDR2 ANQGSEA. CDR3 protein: CSVDEWTGPNEQFF. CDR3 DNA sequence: TGCAGCGTTGATGAATGGACAGGGCCGAATGAGCAGTTCTTC.

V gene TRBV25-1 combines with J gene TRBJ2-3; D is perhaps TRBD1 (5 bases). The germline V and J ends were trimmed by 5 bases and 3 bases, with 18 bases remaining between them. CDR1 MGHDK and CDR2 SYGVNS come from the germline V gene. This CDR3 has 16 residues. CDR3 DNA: TGTGCCAGCAGTCACTCAGGGTCGTTGGTTACAGATACGCAGTATTTT. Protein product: CASSHSGSLVTDTQYF. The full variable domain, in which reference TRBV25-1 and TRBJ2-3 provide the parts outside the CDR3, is EADIYQTPRYLVIGTGKKITLECSQTMGHDKMYWYQQDPGMELHLIHYSYGVNSTEKGDLSSESTVSRIRTEHFPLTLESARPSHTSQYLCASSHSGSLVTDTQYFGPGTRLTVL.

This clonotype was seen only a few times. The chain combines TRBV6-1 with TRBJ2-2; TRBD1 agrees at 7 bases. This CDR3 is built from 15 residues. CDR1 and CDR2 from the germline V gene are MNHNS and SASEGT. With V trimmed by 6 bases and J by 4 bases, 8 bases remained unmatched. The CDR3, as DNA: TGTGCCAGCAGACCAGGGGGATCTAGCACCGGGGAGCTGTTTTTT. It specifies CASRPGGSSTGELFF.

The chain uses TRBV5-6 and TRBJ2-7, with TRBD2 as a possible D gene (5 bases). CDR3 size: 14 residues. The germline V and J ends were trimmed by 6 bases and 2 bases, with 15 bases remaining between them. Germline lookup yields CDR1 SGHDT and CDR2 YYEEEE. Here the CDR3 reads CASKPSFGAYEQYF. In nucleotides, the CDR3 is TGTGCCAGCAAACCGAGTTTCGGGGCCTACGAGCAGTACTTC. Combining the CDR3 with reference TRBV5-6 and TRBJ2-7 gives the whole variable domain DAGVTQSPTHLIKTRGQQVTLRCSPKSGHDTVSWYQQALGQGPQFIFQYYEEEERQRGNFPDRFSGHQFPNYSSELNVNALLLGDSALYLCASKPSFGAYEQYFGPGTRLTVT.

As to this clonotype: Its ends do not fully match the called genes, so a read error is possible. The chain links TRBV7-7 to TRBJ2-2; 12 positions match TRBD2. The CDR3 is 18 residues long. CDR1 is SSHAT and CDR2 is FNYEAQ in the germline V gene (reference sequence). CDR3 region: CASSLVPSGRVATGELFF. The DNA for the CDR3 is TGTGCTAGCAGCTTAGTGCCTAGCGGGAGGGTAGCCACCGGGGAGCTGTTTTTT.